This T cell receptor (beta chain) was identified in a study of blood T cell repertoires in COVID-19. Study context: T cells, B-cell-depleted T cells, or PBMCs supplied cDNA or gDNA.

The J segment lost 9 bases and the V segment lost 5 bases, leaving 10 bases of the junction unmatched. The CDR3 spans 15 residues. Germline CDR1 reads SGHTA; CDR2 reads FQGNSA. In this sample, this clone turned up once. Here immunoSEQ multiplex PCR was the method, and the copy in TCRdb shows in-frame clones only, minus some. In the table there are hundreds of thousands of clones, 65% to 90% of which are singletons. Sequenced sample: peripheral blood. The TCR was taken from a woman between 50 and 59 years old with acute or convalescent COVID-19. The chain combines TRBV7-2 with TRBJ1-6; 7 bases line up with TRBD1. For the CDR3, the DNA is TGTGCCAGCAGCCGGGGGACAGCCGGCGTTTCACCCCTCCACTTT. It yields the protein CASSRGTAGVSPLHF. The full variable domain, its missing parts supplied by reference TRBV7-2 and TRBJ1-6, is GAGVSQSPSNKVTEKGKDVELRCDPISGHTALYWYRQSLGQGLEFLIYFQGNSAPDKSGLPSDRFSAERTGGSVSTLTIQRTQQEDSAVYLCASSRGTAGVSPLHFGNGTRLTVT.